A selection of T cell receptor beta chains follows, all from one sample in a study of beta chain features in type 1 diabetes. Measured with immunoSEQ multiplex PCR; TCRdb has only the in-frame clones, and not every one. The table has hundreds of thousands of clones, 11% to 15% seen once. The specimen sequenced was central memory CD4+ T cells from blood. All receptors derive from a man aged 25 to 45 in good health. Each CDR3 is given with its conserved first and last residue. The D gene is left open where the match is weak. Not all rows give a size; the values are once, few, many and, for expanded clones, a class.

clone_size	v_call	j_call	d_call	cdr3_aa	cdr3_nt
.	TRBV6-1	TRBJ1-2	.	CASSYSGEDYGYTF	TGTGCCAGCAGTTATTCAGGGGAGGACTATGGCTACACCTTC
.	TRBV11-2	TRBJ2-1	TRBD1	CASSRDRVGGEQFF	TGTGCCAGCAGCCGGGACAGGGTAGGAGGAGAGCAGTTCTTC
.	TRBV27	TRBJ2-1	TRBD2	CASSLKAGAVARFF	TGTGCCAGCAGTTTAAAAGCGGGGGCAGTCGCCAGGTTCTTC
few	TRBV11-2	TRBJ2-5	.	CASRLGETQYF	TGTGCCAGCAGACTCGGGGAGACCCAGTACTTC
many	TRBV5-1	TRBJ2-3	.	CASSLDRFTDTQYF	TGCGCCAGCAGCTTGGACCGATTCACAGATACGCAGTATTTT
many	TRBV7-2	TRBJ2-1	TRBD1	CASSFPGGYEQFF	TGTGCCAGCAGCTTTCCAGGGGGCTATGAGCAGTTCTTC
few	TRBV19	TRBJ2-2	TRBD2	CASSALAGGRSTGELFF	TGTGCCAGTAGTGCATTAGCGGGAGGGCGTTCCACCGGGGAGCTGTTTTTT
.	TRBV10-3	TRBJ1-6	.	CAIRRENTYNSPLHF	TGTGCCATCCGGCGGGAAAACACCTATAATTCACCCCTCCACTTT
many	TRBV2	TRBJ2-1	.	CASSEGRSEGDEQFF	TGTGCCAGCAGTGAAGGGCGGAGCGAGGGGGATGAGCAGTTCTTC
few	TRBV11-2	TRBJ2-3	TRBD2	CASSLRAGGGTDTQYF	TGTGCCAGCAGCCTACGTGCGGGGGGAGGCACAGATACGCAGTATTTT
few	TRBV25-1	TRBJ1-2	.	CASSDTGYGYTF	TGTGCCAGCAGTGATACAGGATATGGCTACACCTTC
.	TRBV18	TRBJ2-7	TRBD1	CASSPPSGRTGVNPSSYEQYF	TGTGCCAGCTCACCACCGAGTGGTCGGACAGGAGTTAACCCGAGCTCCTACGAGCAGTACTTC
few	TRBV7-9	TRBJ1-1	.	CASSLWENTEAFF	TGTGCCAGCAGCTTGTGGGAGAACACTGAAGCTTTCTTT
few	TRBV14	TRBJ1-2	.	CASSQDGRRDYGYTF	TGTGCCAGCAGCCAAGACGGCCGGAGGGACTATGGCTACACCTTC
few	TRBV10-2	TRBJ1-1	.	CASIDRGWDEAFF	TGCGCCAGCATAGATAGGGGGTGGGATGAAGCTTTCTTT
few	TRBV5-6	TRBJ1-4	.	CASSLWGEKLFF	TGTGCCAGCAGCCTGTGGGGAGAGAAACTGTTTTTT
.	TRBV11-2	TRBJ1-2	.	CASRESGTGPNYGYTF	TGTGCCAGCAGGGAATCCGGGACGGGACCTAACTATGGCTACACCTTC
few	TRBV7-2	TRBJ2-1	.	CASTRGTSGNEQFF	TGTGCCAGCACCAGGGGTACGAGTGGGAATGAGCAGTTCTTC
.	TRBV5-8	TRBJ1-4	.	CASSRRRSTNEKLFF	TGTGCCAGCAGCCGAAGACGGTCAACTAATGAAAAACTGTTTTTT
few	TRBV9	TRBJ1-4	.	CASSGNGLGNEKLFF	TGTGCCAGCAGCGGAAACGGCCTAGGGAATGAAAAACTGTTTTTT
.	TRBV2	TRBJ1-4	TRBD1	CASIKGGHSGEKLFF	TGTGCCAGCATCAAAGGGGGCCACAGTGGTGAAAAACTGTTTTTT
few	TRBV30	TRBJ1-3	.	CAWTGAGNTIYF	TGTGCCTGGACAGGGGCTGGAAACACCATATATTTT
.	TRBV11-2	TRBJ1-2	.	CASSLAHNYGYTF	TGTGCCAGCAGCTTAGCCCATAACTATGGCTACACCTTC
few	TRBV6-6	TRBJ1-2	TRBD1	CASSLLTGDKPYGYTF	TGTGCCAGCAGCCTGTTGACAGGGGACAAACCCTATGGCTACACCTTC
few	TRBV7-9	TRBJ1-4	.	CASSLVRGTVTNEKLFF	TGTGCCAGCAGCTTAGTGCGGGGGACGGTAACTAATGAAAAACTGTTTTTT
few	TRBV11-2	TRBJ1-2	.	CASSLEGDGYTF	TGTGCCAGCAGCTTAGAAGGGGACGGCTACACCTTC
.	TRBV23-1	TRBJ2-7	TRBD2	CASSHPSGGIYEQYF	TGCGCCAGCAGCCACCCTAGCGGGGGGATCTACGAGCAGTACTTC
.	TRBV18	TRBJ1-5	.	CASSADNQPQHF	TGTGCCAGCTCGGCAGACAATCAGCCCCAGCATTTT
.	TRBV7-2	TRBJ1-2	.	CASSLGGGYTF	TGTGCCAGCAGCTTAGGCGGGGGCTACACCTTC
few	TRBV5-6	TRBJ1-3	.	CASSFSVVNTIYF	TGTGCCAGCAGCTTCAGTGTAGTAAACACCATATATTTT
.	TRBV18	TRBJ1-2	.	CASSRASGNYGYTF	TGTGCCAGCTCACGGGCGTCGGGAAACTATGGCTACACCTTC
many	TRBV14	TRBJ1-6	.	CASSLTRNSPLHF	TGTGCCAGCAGCCTGACAAGAAATTCACCCCTCCACTTT
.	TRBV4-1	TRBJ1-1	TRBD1	CASSHARQGHTEAFF	TGCGCCAGCAGCCATGCCCGACAGGGACACACTGAAGCTTTCTTT